This is a list of T cell receptor beta chains from one sample in a study of molecular identifiers for immune sequencing clone quantification. TCRdb redid the calling of the PCR reads with MiXCR, one entry per CDR3 protein. The sample includes about 640,000 distinct CDR3 sequences, 15% to 20% of them seen just once. The sequencing input was naive CD8+ T cells from blood, with Jurkat cell RNA spiked in. Receptor source: a human donor in good health. Some libraries in this study had Jurkat cell RNA spiked in. CDR3s include the opening cysteine and the closing phenylalanine or tryptophan. The D gene is left open where the match is weak. Clone size is stated in some rows and not others, as once, few, many or a class when expanded.

14	TRBV12-5	-	TRBJ2-3	many	CASASAGLADTQYF	TGTGCTAGTGCCTCCGCGGGTTTGGCAGATACGCAGTATTTT
15	TRBV19	TRBD1	TRBJ1-4	many	CASSIPGGTNEKLFF	TGTGCCAGTAGTATACCAGGGGGCACTAATGAAAAACTGTTTTTT
15	TRBV6-1	-	TRBJ1-5	many	CASSESTASNQPQHF	TGTGCCAGCAGTGAATCGACGGCAAGCAATCAGCCCCAGCATTTT
18	TRBV29-1	-	TRBJ1-5	many	CSVEWGAGRGRGNQPQHF	TGCAGCGTTGAATGGGGGGCAGGCCGGGGACGAGGCAATCAGCCCCAGCATTTT
14	TRBV12-3/TRBV12-4	-	TRBJ2-2	many	CASSSGQRAGELFF	TGTGCCAGCAGTTCTGGACAGCGGGCCGGGGAGCTGTTTTTT
14	TRBV20-1	TRBD1	TRBJ2-7	many	CSARDLGTGFEQYF	TGCAGTGCTAGAGATCTGGGGACAGGGTTCGAGCAGTACTTC
11	TRBV12-3/TRBV12-4	-	TRBJ1-4	many	CASSSRGKLFF	TGTGCCAGCAGTTCCCGGGGAAAACTGTTTTTT
15	TRBV5-5	TRBD2	TRBJ2-5	many	CASSQPGLGLETQYF	TGTGCCAGCAGCCAACCGGGACTAGGGTTAGAGACCCAGTACTTC
15	TRBV5-4	-	TRBJ2-2	-	CASSLPTSSTGELFF	TGTGCCAGCAGCTTGCCTACTAGTTCCACCGGGGAGCTGTTTTTT
12	TRBV20-1	-	TRBJ2-3	many	CSADLGGDTQYF	TGCAGTGCAGATTTAGGGGGAGATACGCAGTATTTT
15	TRBV12-3/TRBV12-4	-	TRBJ1-6	many	CASTTDFRYNSPLHF	TGTGCCAGCACCACGGACTTTCGGTATAATTCACCCCTCCACTTT
16	TRBV7-2	TRBD1	TRBJ2-7	few	CASSLTGGDSSYEQYF	TGTGCCAGCAGCTTGACAGGGGGCGACAGCTCCTACGAGCAGTACTTC
16	TRBV9	-	TRBJ2-3	many	CASSAPPAESTDTQYF	TGTGCCAGCAGTGCCCCCCCAGCGGAGAGCACAGATACGCAGTATTTT
13	TRBV28	TRBD1	TRBJ2-5	many	CASRSGQGETQYF	TGTGCCAGCAGATCGGGACAGGGGGAGACCCAGTACTTC
15	TRBV7-6	TRBD1	TRBJ2-7	many	CASSPTGTGYDEQYF	TGTGCCAGCAGCCCGACCGGGACAGGGTATGACGAGCAGTACTTC
17	TRBV12-3/TRBV12-4	TRBD1	TRBJ1-2	many	CATSISTGQGTNYGYTF	TGTGCCACTTCCATCTCAACGGGACAGGGGACCAACTATGGCTACACCTTC
14	TRBV9	-	TRBJ2-5	many	CASSPYGGYETQYF	TGTGCCAGCAGCCCATACGGAGGGTACGAGACCCAGTACTTC
15	TRBV30	-	TRBJ1-2	-	CAWNCHTGTNYGYTF	TGTGCCTGGAATTGCCATACGGGGACTAACTATGGCTACACCTTC
12	TRBV27	-	TRBJ2-4	many	CASSSYGNIQYF	TGTGCCAGCAGTTCCTACGGAAACATTCAGTACTTC
15	TRBV12-3/TRBV12-4	-	TRBJ1-5	-	CASSGVGGGMQPQHF	TGTGCCAGCAGCGGGGTTGGTGGAGGGATGCAGCCCCAGCATTTT